This TCR beta chain appears in the sequencing data of a study of shared clonotypes between healthy human individuals. Comment on this clone: Its antigen is unidentified.

Naive CD8 isolation took CD45RO-negative cells positively selected for CCR7 and excluded terminally differentiated effector memory CD45RA+ cells. Trimming removed 10 bases from V and 2 bases from J; junction bases left unmatched: 5. Germline V gene data show CDR1 as SEHNR and CDR2 as FQNEAQ (reference sequence). This CDR3 comprises 14 residues. Study-wide results and caveats: The generation probabilities recorded for non-shared clonotypes fell below those of clonotypes shared by all four donors. With a handful of donors compared, around 5% of naive CD4 clonotypes were shared.

Clones were sequenced by immunoSEQ multiplex PCR, and TCRdb holds only the in-frame ones, with some missing. The sample carries about 2,100,000 clones, around 93% recorded once. The chain carries TRBV7-9 and TRBJ2-4; 10 nucleotides agree with TRBD1. Sequencing was done on a sample of naive CD8+ T cells from PBMCs. The TCR sequence derives from a man younger than 35 in good health. Some clones in this sample may be carry-over from other donors' samples. The CDR3 sequence: CATGQGLPKNIQYF. For the CDR3, the DNA is TGTGCCACGGGACAGGGGCTCCCCAAAAACATTCAGTACTTC.